The rows below give T cell receptor beta chains drawn from one sample of a study of identifying expanded T cells in peripheral blood. Using immunoSEQ multiplex PCR, the repertoire was profiled, and TCRdb retains in-frame clones only, with some absent. Among more than 85,000 clones listed, approximately 90% were seen once. The specimen sequenced was blood. Receptor source: a person aged 18-70 years in good health. Each CDR3 is given with its conserved first and last residue. D genes are given only for firm matches. Clone sizes are given selectively: once, few, many, or a class where the clone is expanded.

>-|TRBJ2-2|-|TRBV7-3
CASNNPDGELFF
TGTGCCAGCAACAACCCGGACGGGGAGCTGTTTTTT
>TRBD2|TRBJ2-3|-|TRBV5-6
CASRKTSGADTQYF
TGTGCCAGCAGAAAGACTAGCGGGGCAGATACGCAGTATTTT
>-|TRBJ1-1|-|TRBV7-3
CASSLGPTGTEAFF
TGTGCCAGCAGCCTCGGTCCAACGGGCACTGAAGCTTTCTTT
>TRBD2|TRBJ2-5|-|TRBV2
CASSVGLAGVETQYF
TGTGCCAGCAGTGTAGGGCTAGCGGGGGTTGAGACCCAGTACTTC
>-|TRBJ1-4|-|TRBV10-3
CAISPDRTFNEKLFF
TGTGCCATCAGTCCAGACAGGACTTTTAATGAAAAACTGTTTTTT
>-|TRBJ2-2|-|TRBV19
CAVPGGLNTGELFF
TGTGCCGTCCCCGGGGGCCTGAACACCGGGGAGCTGTTTTTT
>TRBD1|TRBJ2-2|-|TRBV4-1
CASSPEDRGLDTGELFF
TGCGCCAGCAGCCCCGAAGACAGGGGGCTTGACACCGGGGAGCTGTTTTTT
>TRBD1|TRBJ1-2|once|TRBV5-6
CASSWGTGELVYGYTF
TGTGCCAGCAGCTGGGGGACAGGGGAGTTGGTCTATGGCTACACCTTC
>TRBD1|TRBJ2-2|-|TRBV7-8
CASSRPGTGYTGELFF
TGTGCCAGCAGCCGGCCCGGGACAGGGTACACCGGGGAGCTGTTTTTT
>-|TRBJ1-2|-|TRBV19
CASNTGTLYGYTF
TGTGCCAGTAATACCGGGACCCTCTATGGCTACACCTTC
>-|TRBJ2-1|-|TRBV4-2
CASSRREVQFF
TGTGCCAGCAGCCGGCGGGAAGTGCAGTTCTTC
>-|TRBJ2-7|-|TRBV12-1
CASSFRDRRDSYEQYF
TGTGCCAGCAGCTTTCGAGACAGACGAGACTCCTACGAGCAGTACTTC
>-|TRBJ1-6|-|TRBV28
CASRENRRNSPLHF
TGTGCCAGCCGGGAAAACAGAAGGAATTCACCCCTCCACTTT
>-|TRBJ1-1|-|TRBV10-3
CAISVPPGTFPEAFF
TGTGCCATCAGTGTCCCACCCGGGACGTTTCCTGAAGCTTTCTTT
>-|TRBJ2-3|-|TRBV7-3
CASSSGVRQSTDTQYF
TGTGCCAGCAGCTCAGGGGTCCGACAGAGCACAGATACGCAGTATTTT
>TRBD1|TRBJ1-6|-|TRBV4-1
CASSQKGGRYNSPLHF
TGCGCCAGCAGCCAAAAAGGGGGCAGGTATAATTCACCCCTCCACTTT
>TRBD2|TRBJ2-1|-|TRBV4-2
CASSQVGRDYTSGRPTYNEQFF
TGTGCCAGCAGCCAAGTCGGCAGGGACTACACTAGCGGGAGGCCTACCTACAATGAGCAGTTCTTC
>-|TRBJ2-5|-|TRBV30
CAWSERTETQYF
TGTGCCTGGAGTGAGAGAACAGAGACCCAGTACTTC
>-|TRBJ1-5|-|TRBV6-6
CASSYSNPADQPQHF
TGTGCCAGCAGTTACTCGAACCCGGCCGATCAGCCCCAGCATTTT
>TRBD1|TRBJ1-1|once|TRBV6-1
CASSDTGGYDTEAFF
TGTGCCAGCAGTGACACAGGGGGCTACGACACTGAAGCTTTCTTT
>-|TRBJ2-7|-|TRBV6-5
CASSALGGVAYEQYF
TGTGCCAGCAGCGCCCTAGGGGGGGTAGCTTACGAGCAGTACTTC
>TRBD1|TRBJ1-2|-|TRBV29-1
CSVVGQGSNYGYTF
TGCAGCGTCGTAGGACAGGGGTCGAACTATGGCTACACCTTC
>TRBD1|TRBJ2-7|-|TRBV4-3
CASSQDVRGRNYEQYF
TGCGCCAGCAGCCAAGATGTCAGGGGGCGAAACTACGAGCAGTACTTC
>TRBD1|TRBJ1-1|-|TRBV5-6
CASSLVTGGFTEAFF
TGTGCCAGCAGCTTGGTGACAGGGGGCTTCACTGAAGCTTTCTTT
>TRBD1|TRBJ1-3|-|TRBV10-3
CAILGGFSGNTIYF
TGTGCCATTTTAGGGGGCTTCTCTGGAAACACCATATATTTT
>-|TRBJ1-1|-|TRBV9
CASSVRAWTEAFF
TGTGCCAGCAGCGTGAGGGCATGGACTGAAGCTTTCTTT
>TRBD1|TRBJ2-7|-|TRBV4-1
CASSHRDRPTSSYEQYF
TGCGCCAGCAGCCATCGGGACAGGCCCACTAGCTCCTACGAGCAGTACTTC
>TRBD1|TRBJ2-7|-|TRBV6-5
CATRDSGSYEQYF
TGTGCCACCAGGGACAGCGGCTCCTACGAGCAGTACTTC
>TRBD1|TRBJ2-4|-|TRBV5-1
CASSLFGTENIQYF
TGCGCCAGCAGCTTATTCGGGACAGAAAACATTCAGTACTTC
>-|TRBJ1-5|-|TRBV7-2
CASRFIADSNQPQHF
TGTGCCAGCAGATTTATAGCAGATAGCAATCAGCCCCAGCATTTT
>-|TRBJ2-3|-|TRBV18
CASSPDDTGRQDTQYF
TGTGCCAGCTCACCGGACGACACGGGGAGGCAAGATACGCAGTATTTT
>-|TRBJ1-5|-|TRBV7-9
CASSSLTPTVQPQHF
TGTGCCAGCAGCTCCCTAACCCCGACAGTTCAGCCCCAGCATTTT